The following is a TCR beta chain sequence with its context. What it binds is unknown. The entry originates in a study of regulatory T cells in long-lasting Graves disease. Study-wide findings and caveats: Among persistent patients, a larger number of public clonotypes were shared (approximately 2,900) than among newly diagnosed patients (approximately 970). The study found lower TCR diversity in persistent Graves' patients than in newly diagnosed ones.

The sample's time point: newly diagnosed GD, antithyroid drugs for less than 3 months. The TCR library was made from RNA extracted from PBMCs. Graves' disease diagnosis relied on American Thyroid Association guidelines. Libraries of TCR beta came from iRepertoire HTBI primers plus Arm-PCR of CDR3 regions. TCRdb reprocessed the multiplex PCR reads via MiXCR and lists one record per CDR3 protein. The sample contains 620,000 or so distinct CDR3 sequences, roughly 15% of which appear only once. Another study also made use of these data, one on T cells in Graves' hyperthyroidism and ophthalmopathy. This second report adds: The TCR CDR3 was amplified in a first-round RT-PCR using the HTBI primer set.

The starting material was peripheral blood mononuclear cells (PBMCs), obtained at new diagnosis, from a patient treated with antithyroid drugs. The source of this sequence is a woman in her 30s with Graves disease.

This CDR3 is CAWRGWEFYANTGELFF. The CDR3 DNA is TGTGCCTGGAGGGGCTGGGAGTTTTACGCGAACACCGGGGAGCTGTTTTTT. The chain recombines TRBV30 with TRBJ2-2, with D tentatively TRBD2 (5 bases). In germline, CDR1 is GTSNPN, CDR2 SVGIG (reference sequence). This CDR3 comprises 17 residues. V lost 3 bases to trimming and J lost 0 bases, with 17 bases between them.